This T cell receptor beta chain was captured in a study of blood T cell repertoires in COVID-19. The overall study: COVID-19 samples from acute and convalescent phases originated in the United States, Italy and Spain.

This CDR3 has 14 residues. The germline gives CDR1 SGHRS, CDR2 YFSETQ. TCRdb's table, derived via immunoSEQ multiplex PCR, lists solely in-frame clones and lacks some. The profile covers 250,000 to 300,000 clones, with about 86% appearing a single time and approximately 4.3% taken by the ten largest. A remark on this clone: The junction differs from germline at one of its ends, possibly a read error.

Input material: PBMCs or T cells enriched from blood (not recorded which). The sequence was obtained from a man aged 25 to 40 with acute COVID-19. The chain recombines TRBV5-1 with TRBJ1-1, with a weak D call TRBD1 (6 bases). CDR3 residues: CASSPIRGNTEAFF. The CDR3 DNA is TGTGCCAGCAGCCCCATCAGGGGGAACACTGAAGCTTTCTTT.